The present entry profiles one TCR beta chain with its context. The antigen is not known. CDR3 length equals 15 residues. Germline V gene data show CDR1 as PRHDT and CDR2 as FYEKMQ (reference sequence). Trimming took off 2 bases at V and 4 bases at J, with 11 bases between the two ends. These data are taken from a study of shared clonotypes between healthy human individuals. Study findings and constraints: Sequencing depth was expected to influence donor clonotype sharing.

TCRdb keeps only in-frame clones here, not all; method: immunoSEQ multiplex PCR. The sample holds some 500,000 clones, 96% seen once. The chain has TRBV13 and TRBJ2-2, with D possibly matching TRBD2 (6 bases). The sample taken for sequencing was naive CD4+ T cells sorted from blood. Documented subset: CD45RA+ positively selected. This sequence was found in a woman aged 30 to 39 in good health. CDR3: CASSLPRGATGELFF. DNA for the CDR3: TGTGCCAGCAGCTTACCGCGGGGAGCCACCGGGGAGCTGTTTTTT.